This T cell receptor beta chain is drawn from a study of cytomegalovirus exposure and HLA in healthy donors (dated 2017 in TCRdb). Looking at the study overall: In an earlier analysis of some 610 of the donors, under 300 Gb of sequence data and roughly 100 million unique TCR beta sequences from 150 million to 200 million T cells were reported. Approximately 330 gigabases of sequencing data and around 80 million unique TCR sequences made up an early release that covered several hundred HLA-typed donors. Of the roughly 420 genotyped donors, 75% to 85% were placed in the genetic ancestry cluster associated with self-reported Caucasian donors. The study aimed to test whether signatures of past pathogen exposure could be identified by cataloging public T cell receptors. The T cell repertoires of under 750 subjects were profiled by immunosequencing and related to cytomegalovirus serostatus. A separate validation cohort of over 95 different subjects was used in addition to the 666-subject first cohort. The study combined high-throughput TCR immunosequencing, statistical association of individual TCRs with disease status, and machine learning to predict cytomegalovirus infection status. A later analysis re-examined previously published TCR beta repertoires from just over 650 donors and added high-resolution HLA genotyping to investigate patterns of TCR occurrence. Rather than drawing on any new phenotypic data, the later analysis identified candidate immune exposures from TCR beta sequences and the way those sequences occurred across donors. In an earlier analysis of over 550 of the donors, high-throughput TCR beta sequencing was used to judge whether each TCR beta V gene segment behaved as functional or pseudogenic. Donor age, sex, ethnicity and CMV serostatus were collected together with the repertoire data. A later genetic analysis used genome-wide SNP genotypes for about 65% of the 666 donors, treating that subset as a discovery cohort. All discovery cohort repertoires had been generated on a single sequencing platform. Class I and class II HLA loci were covered by the typing at four-digit resolution. The number of donors typed differed by locus, with 629-630 for A, B, C, DRB1 and DQB1, roughly 520 for DQA1, about 610 for DPA1, and some 440 for DPB1. Because of strong linkage in the cohort, four or five DR-DQ haplotypes were treated as single units for association and clustering. Among 398 genotyped donors of the cohort, an average of approximately 240,000 unique TCR beta nucleotide sequences was sequenced per donor, of which approximately 18% were non-productive.

Beyond this particular receptor, the publication reports: Because the 87-base-pair reads could not distinguish some IMGT-functional V segments, including TRBV6-2 and TRBV6-3, those segments were excluded. A further reported finding was that TCR beta sequences accurately predicted the HLA-A and HLA-B alleles for most subjects in the first cohort. In an earlier analysis of about 550 of the donors, most TCR beta V segments were observed in productive rearrangements about 87% or about 30% of the time, broadly matching IMGT annotations. Assigning TCR associations to individual alleles was difficult when HLA alleles, especially DR and DQ, strongly co-occurred. According to a later analysis, most CMV-associated TCR beta chains appeared to be HLA-restricted, and the HLA associations seemed to be driven largely by CMV exposure. It was suggested by the authors that the approach could potentially be generalized to other disease states and immunological phenotypes. A later genetic analysis associated a missense DCLRE1C variant with V-gene and J-gene trimming of TCR beta chains, and an independent cohort replicated the association. The study listed approximately 160 TCR beta chains as associated with cytomegalovirus. In both the original and validation cohorts, the classifier was reported to diagnose cytomegalovirus status with high specificity and sensitivity. In a later analysis, HLA-associated TCR beta chains were found to be more clonally expanded and to have lower generation probabilities than equally common non-associated chains. Because HLA typing was missing for some donors at each locus, association tests included only the typed subset. According to a later analysis, TCR association rates differed among HLA loci, with DRB1 alleles showing the most associated TCRs and HLA-C alleles showing the fewest. A cluster of highly shared sequence variants was judged likely to be a technical artifact of the sequencing pipeline. In this cohort, only TCR beta chains were sequenced, and detectable features were limited by the absence of alpha or paired-chain data. The only immune exposure information available for the cohort was CMV serostatus. Most TCR sequences were observed very rarely across donors, whereas some public TCRs were present in many individuals. Three of the identified cytomegalovirus-associated TCR beta chains were confirmed in vitro to be specific for cytomegalovirus antigens. Because counts were too low, seventeen rarely observed V segments, including chromosome 9 orphons, were excluded from the earlier analysis of several hundred of the donors. At a false discovery rate of 0.05, a later analysis linked about 16,000 TCR beta sequences to specific HLA alleles. According to a later genetic analysis, donors in an Asian-associated ancestry cluster had fewer N-insertions in productive TCRs than the approximately 710-donor mean. Several of the top co-occurrence clusters appeared to be linked to parvovirus B19, influenza, CMV and Epstein-Barr virus, according to a later analysis. Correlated functional status among segregating V segments might reflect linkage disequilibrium, but an unknown experimental factor could not be ruled out. Roughly uniform sequencing depth across donors was assumed in presence/absence analyses, although this assumption may not hold.

The cohort comprised 710 or so healthy bone marrow donors. At the time of sampling, all cohort members were nominally healthy, though unrecorded immune exposures were likely present. The donor tested CMV seropositive and was one of the 289 seropositive cohort members. A peripheral blood sample was collected from each donor, and TCR beta sequencing was performed on peripheral blood mononuclear cells. The Qiagen DNeasy Blood Extraction Kit was used to extract genomic DNA from the blood cell samples. Library preparation used the immunoSEQ multiplex PCR assay. The multiplex PCR relied on a mix of 60 forward primers for TCR Vbeta segments and 13 reverse primers for TCR Jbeta segments. Amplification of the CDR3 region of rearranged TCR beta genes was performed with a multiplex PCR assay on genomic DNA. The amplified TCR beta libraries were sequenced on the Illumina HiSeq System as 87-base-pair reads. The original pipeline was this. A later analysis tallied 70 million to 100 million unique TCR beta chains across the approximately 670 repertoires, and about 12 million of those chains were shared by two or more donors. Raw reads were error-corrected and collapsed into unique sequences by a nearest-neighbor algorithm in which closely related sequences were merged to remove PCR and sequencing errors. To assign V, D and J gene segments, CDR3 sequences were aligned to IMGT reference sequences. For a sequence to be retained, at least a six-nucleotide match to both a V gene segment and a J gene segment was required. A rearrangement was called productive if the CDR3 had no stop codons and remained in frame with V and J, and every other rearrangement was called non-productive. CDR3 was defined according to IMGT convention as the region running from the second conserved V-encoded cysteine to the conserved J-encoded phenylalanine. Sequences without an unambiguous match to a single V gene segment were excluded from the earlier analysis of approximately 600 of the donors. An earlier analysis of 587 of the donors classified V segments as functional when productive rearrangements were above 56.7% and as segregating when the standard deviation between donors was above 5%. A statistical classification framework was built to diagnose cytomegalovirus status from the catalog of TCR beta chain sequences. A later analysis assigned V and J genes by comparing TCR nucleotide sequences with IMGT/GENE-DB human TR gene sequences. Using the TCRdist pipeline, a later analysis assigned CDR3 sequences along with most-parsimonious VDJ recombination scenarios. In a later analysis, each TCR beta chain was defined by its CDR3 amino acid sequence together with its V-gene family, and reads lacking a unique V-gene family were excluded. In a later analysis, 550 to 650 highly shared, low-generation-probability nucleotide sequences were removed to address suspected cross-contamination and a sequencing artifact. In a later analysis, a clonal expansion index for each public chain was calculated from normalized within-repertoire ranks of inferred template counts. Generation probabilities in a later analysis came from a VDJ recombination model fitted to out-of-frame rearrangements, and those results were checked against IGoR. A later analysis scored TCR-TCR, TCR-HLA and TCR-CMV co-occurrence with hypergeometric tests, applying a repertoire-size bias correction to TCR pairs. A later analysis estimated false discovery rates by permuting HLA or CMV assignments 20 times. A later analysis grouped co-occurring TCRs with DBSCAN, adding TCRdist sequence similarity when clustering within HLA-allele-positive subsets. Repertoires with fewer than 30,000 or more than 120,000 public chains, plus five repertoires with anomalous nucleotide sharing, were excluded from co-occurrence clustering. TCRdb retrieved this table from immuneACCESS and kept in-frame rearrangements only. Not all clones are present; in checked studies, unresolved V genes account for under half, and no reason is known for the remainder. V, J and clone size are taken as reported in that table, and D and trimming were inferred from the DNA itself. This sample holds 70,000 to 85,000 clones; 65% to 75% were observed only once. Clones ranked in the top ten supply about 9.1% of the sample.

The germline V gene yields SQVTM for CDR1 and ANQGSEA for CDR2. The CDR3 holds 16 amino acids from the cysteine to the phenylalanine. Only the CDR3 DNA is retained, 48 bases long and in frame from the first base. The germline V end is reduced by 4 bases and the J end by 4 bases; junction bases left unmatched: 15. This clone was seen only once. It has no known antigen specificity. There are no base qualities to consult, and no much larger clone falls within one base. This chain joins TRBV29-1 to TRBJ1-1; TRBD1 fits 7 bases in the junction. Material: PBMCs. The receptor was derived from a man aged 35-49 years in good health and CMV-seropositive. The bases are TGCAGCGTTGCCCTAACAGACAGGGCGGGATTCACTGAAGCTTTCTTT. It is translated as CSVALTDRAGFTEAFF.